The 10 T cell receptor beta chains below all came from one sample that was sequenced in a study of siplizumab effects on memory and regulatory T cells. Repertoires were generated with immunoSEQ multiplex PCR, while TCRdb's copy carries only in-frame clones and drops some. The sample lists tens of thousands of clones, 93% occurring once. The source material was CD8+ T cells sorted from blood. These receptors originate from a human donor in good health.

This clone occurred once. The chain links TRBV6-5 to TRBJ1-5; tentatively, D is TRBD1 (6 bases). Trimming took 2 bases from V and 7 from J, leaving 12 bases between them. The germline V gene has CDR1 MNHEY and CDR2 SVGAGI. The length of the CDR3 is 14 residues. The CDR3 DNA follows: TGTGCCAGCAGTTACGGGGGCCCCGACCAGCCCCAGCATTTT. Protein: CASSYGGPDQPQHF.

The gene calls are TRBV6-1 and TRBJ1-6, with D hard to call. CDR1 is MNHNS, CDR2 SASEGT, per germline. Trimming left V 4 bases short and J 0 bases short, with 10 bases between. The CDR3 runs to 16 residues. CDR3: CASSGTIGSYNSPLHF. CDR3 sequence (DNA): TGTGCCAGCAGTGGCACGATTGGCTCCTATAATTCACCCCTCCACTTT.

This chain connects TRBV15 to TRBJ2-3, with a tentative D call TRBD1 (5 bases). This CDR3 spans 19 amino acids. From germline, CDR1 is LNHNV and CDR2 YYDKDF (reference sequence). Deletions cut 1 base from V and 0 bases from J, with 20 bases between. CDR3 loop: CATSRGRLRGNPSTDTQYF. The CDR3 DNA reads as TGTGCCACCAGCAGAGGGCGCCTTAGGGGCAATCCAAGCACAGATACGCAGTATTTT.

This clone was detected only a few times. The chain recombines TRBV4-1 with TRBJ2-7; the D is unclear. The CDR3 has 13 amino acids. The V gene's germline CDR1 is MGHRA and CDR2 YSYEKL. V lost 3 bases and J lost 4, with 10 bases in between. CDR3 amino acids: CASSHEDGYEQYF. CDR3 coding DNA: TGCGCCAGCAGCCACGAGGACGGGTACGAGCAGTACTTC.

The sample holds one count of this clone. The chain links TRBV19 to TRBJ2-1, with 11 bases identical to TRBD2. J lost 2 bases, V lost 7 bases, and 4 bases had no gene match. The CDR3 has 15 amino acids. The germline V gene has CDR1 LNHDA and CDR2 SQIVND (reference sequence). The CDR3 sequence: CASTIAGGAYNEQFF. As DNA, the CDR3 is TGTGCCAGTACCATAGCGGGGGGGGCCTACAATGAGCAGTTCTTC.

This clone was observed a few times. This chain connects TRBV2 to TRBJ1-1; D is undetermined. Germline-derived CDR1 and CDR2 are SNHLY and FYNNEI. Trimming pared 5 bases from V and 1 base from J, leaving 5 bases between. The CDR3 totals 12 residues. The CDR3, as DNA: TGTGCCAGCAGTCTTCAGAACACTGAAGCTTTCTTT. Its translation is CASSLQNTEAFF.

The chain links TRBV19 to TRBJ2-1; TRBD2 agrees at 10 bases. The germline V gene encodes CDR1 LNHDA and CDR2 SQIVND (reference sequence). The CDR3 totals 17 residues. Trimming removed 3 bases from V and 4 bases from J; junction bases left unmatched: 9. CDR3 nucleotides: TGTGCCAGTAGTATGTCCCCCAGCGGGAGGGTATACAATGAGCAGTTCTTC. Encoded protein: CASSMSPSGRVYNEQFF. The whole variable domain, filled in from reference TRBV19 and TRBJ2-1, reads DGGITQSPKYLFRKEGQNVTLSCEQNLNHDAMYWYRQDPGQGLRLIYYSQIVNDFQKGDIAEGYSVSREKKESFPLTVTSAQKNPTAFYLCASSMSPSGRVYNEQFFGPGTRLTVL.

The rearrangement uses TRBV25-1 and TRBJ1-2; 7 nucleotides align to TRBD1. The germline V gene has CDR1 MGHDK and CDR2 SYGVNS. The CDR3 totals 14 residues. V lost 3 bases, J lost 5 bases, and 6 bases stayed unmatched. CDR3 protein: CASSENRDSYGYTF. Written as DNA, the CDR3 is TGTGCCAGCAGTGAGAACCGGGACAGTTATGGCTACACCTTC.

The chain joins TRBV5-8 to TRBJ1-2; D is undetermined. The CDR3 sequence is 16 residues long. Germline CDR1 reads SGHTS; CDR2 reads YDEGEE. V was clipped by 0 bases and J by 0 bases, with 12 bases between them. The CDR3 DNA reads TGTGCCAGCAGCTTGGCCGTGCCCCAGCCTAACTATGGCTACACCTTC. The encoded protein is CASSLAVPQPNYGYTF.

This sequence joins TRBV30 and TRBJ1-6; D remains ambiguous. Per the germline V gene, CDR1 is GTSNPN and CDR2 is SVGIG (reference sequence). V lost 5 bases and J 1 base, leaving 9 bases between the germline ends. The CDR3 contains 14 residues. In DNA, the CDR3 is TGTGCCTGGGACGGCGGATCCTATAATTCACCCCTCCACTTT. Translated, it gives CAWDGGSYNSPLHF.